The 10 T cell receptor beta chains listed next were all sequenced from one sample in a study of T cells in Graves' hyperthyroidism and ophthalmopathy. The CDR3 regions of TCR beta were amplified from RNA transcripts. HTBI primers were used for first-round RT-PCR of the TCR CDR3. TCRdb used MiXCR to reprocess the multiplex PCR reads, holding one entry per CDR3 protein. The data contain a few hundred thousand distinct CDR3 sequences, roughly 15% of them seen just once; the ten biggest clones take up 15% to 20%. The sample consisted of blood. These receptors originate from a woman aged 25 to 45 with Graves' ophthalmopathy.

The chain couples TRBV2 to TRBJ2-4, with D tentatively TRBD1 or TRBD2 (5 bases each). Looked up from germline, CDR1 is SNHLY and CDR2 is FYNNEI. CDR3 length: 14 residues. The V end was cut by 3 bases, the J end by 10 bases, with 16 bases between. The CDR3 sequence is CASSDWDEFFIQYF. In nucleotides, the CDR3 is TGTGCCAGCAGTGACTGGGACGAGTTTTTTATTCAGTACTTC.

This clonotype has ten or more counts. The chain has TRBV5-5 and TRBJ1-1; tentative D call: TRBD1 (5 bases). Per the germline V gene, CDR1 is SGHKS and CDR2 is YYEKEE (reference sequence). The V gene lost 0 bases and the J gene lost 0 bases, with 9 bases spanning the gap. This CDR3 has 15 amino acids. CDR3 region: CASSLATAVNTEAFF. Here the CDR3 DNA reads TGTGCCAGCAGCTTGGCGACAGCAGTGAACACTGAAGCTTTCTTT.

The chain has TRBV19 and TRBJ1-1; the match to TRBD1 covers 10 bases. Germline-derived CDR1 and CDR2 are LNHDA and SQIVND (reference sequence). Trimming removed 6 bases from V and 3 bases from J; junction bases left unmatched: 7. The CDR3 totals 15 residues. CDR3 amino acids: CASRPDRGRYTEAFF. The DNA of the CDR3 is TGTGCCAGTAGACCCGACAGGGGGCGTTACACTGAAGCTTTCTTT.

Ten or more counts support this clonotype. The chain carries TRBV28 and TRBJ1-2, with D uncertain. Germline V gives CDR1 MDHEN, CDR2 SYDVKM. CDR3 length: 13 residues. V was clipped by 2 bases and J by 4 bases, with 8 bases between them. The CDR3 loop reads CASSLMEVYGYTF. The CDR3 DNA sequence: TGTGCCAGCAGTTTAATGGAGGTCTATGGCTACACCTTC.

In this sample, this clonotype turned up many times. V and J are TRBV12-3 or TRBV12-4 and TRBJ1-5; D perhaps matches TRBD1 (6 bases). V lost 7 bases to trimming and J lost 3 bases, with 22 bases between them. The CDR3 totals 17 residues. The CDR3 is CASTLGHRDLANQPQHF. In nucleotides, the CDR3 is TGTGCCAGCACCCTGGGGCACAGGGACCTGGCCAATCAGCCCCAGCATTTT.

This clonotype has ten or more counts. The chain recombines TRBV2 with TRBJ1-6; 8 positions agree with TRBD1. This CDR3 has 14 amino acids. The junction had 4 bases not matched to a gene; V was cut back by 6 bases and J by 6 bases. From germline, CDR1 is SNHLY and CDR2 FYNNEI. The CDR3 DNA is TGTGCCAGCAGGGTAGACAGGGGTAATTCACCCCTCCACTTT. It yields the protein CASRVDRGNSPLHF.

Note on this clonotype: One end of the junction does not line up with germline, which may come from a read error. This rearrangement joins TRBV7-2 to TRBJ1-1; D call uncertain. The CDR3 runs to 13 residues. CDR1 SGHTA and CDR2 FQGNSA come from the germline V gene. This CDR3 is CAGSSGWSTEAFF. The CDR3 DNA is TGTGCCGGCAGCTCCGGTTGGAGCACTGAAGCTTTCTTT.

In its sample, this clonotype was seen many times. The chain joins TRBV5-1 to TRBJ2-5, with TRBD1 identical over 9 bases. Trimming removed 4 bases from V and 2 bases from J; junction bases left unmatched: 3. There are 14 residues in the CDR3. Germline values: CDR1 SGHRS, CDR2 YFSETQ. In nucleotides, the CDR3 is TGCGCCAGCAGCAGGGGGACAGGGCAAGAGACCCAGTACTTC. Translated: CASSRGTGQETQYF.

Ten or more counts support this clonotype. The rearrangement uses TRBV20-1 and TRBJ1-1, with unresolved D. Trimming removed 1 base at V and 1 base at J, with 7 bases between. The CDR3 runs to 13 residues. CDR1 is DFQATT, CDR2 SNEGSKA, per germline (reference sequence). In nucleotides, the CDR3 is TGCAGTGCTAGAGCAGGAGGGAACACTGAAGCTTTCTTT. The encoded protein is CSARAGGNTEAFF.

This clonotype was detected many times. The V and J genes are TRBV27 and TRBJ1-5; 7 nucleotides agree with TRBD1. The CDR3 spans 16 residues. The junction had 8 bases not matched to a gene; V was cut back by 2 bases and J by 4 bases. Germline V gene lookup returns CDR1 MNHEY and CDR2 SMNVEV (reference sequence). The CDR3 region is CASSLGRTGLNQPQHF. CDR3 bases: TGTGCCAGCAGTTTAGGACGGACAGGATTGAATCAGCCCCAGCATTTT.